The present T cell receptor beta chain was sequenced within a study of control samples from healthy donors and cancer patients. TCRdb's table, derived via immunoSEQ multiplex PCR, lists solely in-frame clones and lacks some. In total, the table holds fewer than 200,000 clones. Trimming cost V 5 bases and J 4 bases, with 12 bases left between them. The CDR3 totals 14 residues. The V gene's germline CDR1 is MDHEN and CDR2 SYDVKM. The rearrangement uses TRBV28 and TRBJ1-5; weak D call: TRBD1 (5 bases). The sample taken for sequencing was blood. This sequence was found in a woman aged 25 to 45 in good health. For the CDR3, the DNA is TGTGCCAGCAGTCGGGGACCGAGTAATCAGCCCCAGCATTTT. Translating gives CASSRGPSNQPQHF.